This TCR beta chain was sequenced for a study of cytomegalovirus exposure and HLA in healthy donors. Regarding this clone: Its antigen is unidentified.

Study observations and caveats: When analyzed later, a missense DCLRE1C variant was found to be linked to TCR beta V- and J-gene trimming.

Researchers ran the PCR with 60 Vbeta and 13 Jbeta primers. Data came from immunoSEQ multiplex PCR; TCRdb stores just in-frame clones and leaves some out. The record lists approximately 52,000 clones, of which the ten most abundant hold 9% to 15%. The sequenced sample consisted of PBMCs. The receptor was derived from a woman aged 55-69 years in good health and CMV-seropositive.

The CDR3 loop reads CASSFRGAAYEQYF. The DNA of the CDR3 is TGTGCCAGCAGTTTCAGGGGGGCGGCCTACGAGCAGTACTTC. This chain connects TRBV27 to TRBJ2-7; D perhaps matches TRBD1 (7 bases). Between the trimmed V and J ends, which lost 3 bases and 2 bases, there was a span of 11 bases. CDR3 size: 14 residues. Germline CDR1 and CDR2: MNHEY and SMNVEV (reference sequence).